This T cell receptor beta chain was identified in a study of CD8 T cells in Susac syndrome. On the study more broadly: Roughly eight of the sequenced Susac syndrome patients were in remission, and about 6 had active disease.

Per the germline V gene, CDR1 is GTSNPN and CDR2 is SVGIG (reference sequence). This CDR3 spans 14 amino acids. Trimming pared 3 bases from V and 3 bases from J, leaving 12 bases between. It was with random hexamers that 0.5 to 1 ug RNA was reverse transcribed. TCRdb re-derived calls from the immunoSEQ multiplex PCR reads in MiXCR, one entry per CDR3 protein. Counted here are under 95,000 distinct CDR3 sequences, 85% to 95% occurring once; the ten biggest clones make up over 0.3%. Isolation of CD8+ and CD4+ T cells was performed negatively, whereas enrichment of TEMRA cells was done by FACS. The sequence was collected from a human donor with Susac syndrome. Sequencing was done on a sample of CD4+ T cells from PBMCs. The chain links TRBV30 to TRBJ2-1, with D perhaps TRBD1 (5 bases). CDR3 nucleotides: TGTGCCTGGAGAGGCAGGGCGGTCTACAATGAGCAGTTCTTC. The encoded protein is CAWRGRAVYNEQFF.